These 32 T cell receptor beta chains share one sample of origin, sequenced in a study of blood T cell repertoires in COVID-19. TCRdb keeps only in-frame clones here, not all; method: immunoSEQ multiplex PCR. This table holds 250,000 to 300,000 clones, more than 70% found once. The sample consisted of peripheral blood. Every receptor here comes from a woman between 25 and 40 years old with COVID-19, enrolled during active disease.

The chain employs TRBV7-9 and TRBJ2-5, with 7 bases matching TRBD2. Per the germline V gene, CDR1 is SEHNR and CDR2 is FQNEAQ (reference sequence). The CDR3 totals 14 residues. J gave up 5 bases and V 4 bases, and 7 bases lay outside the gene matches. The CDR3 DNA is TGTGCCAGCAGCTCCCAGACTAGCCGTGAGACCCAGTACTTC. Protein product: CASSSQTSRETQYF.

The chain is built from TRBV2 and TRBJ1-5, with TRBD1 identical over 8 bases. CDR3 length equals 15 residues. Trimming cost V 5 bases and J 4 bases; bases outside gene matches: 7. Germline V gives CDR1 SNHLY, CDR2 FYNNEI. CDR3 loop: CASSKPGQGNQPQHF. In nucleotides, the CDR3 is TGTGCCAGCAGTAAACCTGGACAGGGAAATCAGCCCCAGCATTTT.

This chain joins TRBV5-1 and TRBJ2-3, with TRBD2 identical over 9 bases. This CDR3 spans 16 amino acids. Germline-derived CDR1 and CDR2 are SGHRS and YFSETQ. Germline trimming cut 0 bases from V and 2 bases from J; bases unmatched to any gene: 4. CDR3: CASSLVPSGVTDTQYF. CDR3 coding DNA: TGCGCCAGCAGCTTGGTTCCTAGCGGGGTCACAGATACGCAGTATTTT.

The J gene is TRBJ1-2, the V gene TRBV6-4; D is ambiguous. Germline CDR1 and CDR2: MRHNA and SNTAGT. The CDR3 is made up of 16 amino acids. Trimming took 7 bases from V and 8 from J, leaving 26 bases between them. The CDR3 nucleotides read TGTGCCAGCAATCCATTGATGGGCGATACATTGTGCGGCTACACCTTC. Translating gives CASNPLMGDTLCGYTF.

The V call is TRBV7-9, the J call TRBJ1-5; D call uncertain. Trimming took 1 base from V and 4 from J, leaving 8 bases between them. The germline V gene encodes CDR1 SEHNR and CDR2 FQNEAQ (reference sequence). This CDR3 has 14 amino acids. In DNA form, the CDR3 reads TGTGCCAGCAGCTTAGGAAGCGAGAATCAGCCCCAGCATTTT. This codes for CASSLGSENQPQHF.

The rearrangement uses TRBV20-1 and TRBJ2-7; D is unclear. The CDR3 covers 12 residues. CDR1 DFQATT and CDR2 SNEGSKA come from the germline V gene (reference sequence). The V gene lost 3 bases and the J gene lost 7 bases, with 13 bases spanning the gap. The DNA of the CDR3 is TGCAGTGCTAGTTCGTCAAGAGGAGAGCAGTACTTC. Encoded protein: CSASSSRGEQYF.

V and J are TRBV7-9 and TRBJ1-2; 7 bases are a match to TRBD1. The CDR3 length is 13 residues. Germline assignment: CDR1 SEHNR and CDR2 FQNEAQ (reference sequence). V shed 7 bases, J shed 5 bases, and the junction held 7 bases outside the gene matches. The CDR3 protein is CASTTDRAYGYTF. Here the CDR3 DNA reads TGTGCCAGCACCACCGACAGGGCTTATGGCTACACCTTC.

This chain links TRBV18 with TRBJ2-5; weak D call: TRBD1 (5 bases). The CDR3 length is 15 residues. Germline V CDR1 and CDR2: KGHSH, LQKENI. V lost 3 bases and J lost 5, with 16 bases in between. The CDR3 DNA is TGTGCCAGCTCACCGGGCGGAGCAGGGTTGGAGACCCAGTACTTC. This codes for CASSPGGAGLETQYF. Looking up the rest from reference TRBV18 and TRBJ2-5 gives the full variable domain: NAGVMQNPRHLVRRRGQEARLRCSPMKGHSHVYWYRQLPEEGLKFMVYLQKENIIDESGMPKERFSAEFPKEGPSILRIQQVVRGDSAAYFCASSPGGAGLETQYFGPGTRLLVL.

DNA of the CDR3: TGTGCCAGCATGGTCGGTTACGAGCAGTACTTC. It encodes CASMVGYEQYF. V usage is TRBV27 and J usage is TRBJ2-7, with no clear D. Germline CDR1 reads MNHEY; CDR2 reads SMNVEV (reference sequence). The V and J ends lost 7 bases and 4 bases respectively, with 8 bases between them. The CDR3 totals 11 residues.

The chain carries TRBV19 and TRBJ2-1; D perhaps matches TRBD2 (5 bases). The V gene lost 1 base and the J gene lost 3 bases, with 10 bases spanning the gap. This CDR3 spans 15 amino acids. Germline V gene data show CDR1 as LNHDA and CDR2 as SQIVND (reference sequence). CDR3 sequence (DNA): TGTGCCAGTAGTATAGGTGGGAGTGGCTACAATGAGCAGTTCTTC. Its translation: CASSIGGSGYNEQFF.

This chain uses TRBV7-2 with TRBJ2-3; TRBD1 agrees at 7 bases. From germline, CDR1 is SGHTA and CDR2 FQGNSA. The CDR3 is 12 amino acids. V lost 5 bases and J lost 8; bases outside the gene matches: 4. The CDR3 is CASSADRVTQYF. CDR3 bases: TGTGCCAGCAGCGCTGACAGGGTTACGCAGTATTTT.

The V and J genes are TRBV30 and TRBJ1-2; TRBD1 is a possible D gene (6 bases). CDR3 length: 13 amino acids. Looked up from germline, CDR1 is GTSNPN and CDR2 is SVGIG (reference sequence). The V end lost 6 bases, the J end lost 3 bases, and 14 bases lay between the germline ends. CDR3 DNA sequence: TGTGCCTGCCCCTCGGCAGGGGACTATGGCTACACCTTC. Protein sequence: CACPSAGDYGYTF. Looking up the rest from reference TRBV30 and TRBJ1-2 gives the full variable domain: SQTIHQWPATLVQPVGSPLSLECTVEGTSNPNLYWYRQAAGRGLQLLFYSVGIGQISSEVPQNLSASRPQDRQFILSSKKLLLSDSGFYLCACPSAGDYGYTFGSGTRLTVV.

This clone has a single count. V usage is TRBV27 and J usage is TRBJ2-1; maybe TRBD2 (6 bases). In germline, CDR1 is MNHEY, CDR2 SMNVEV (reference sequence). CDR3 size: 14 residues. The V gene lost 6 bases and the J gene lost 0 bases, with 9 bases spanning the gap. The CDR3 DNA reads as TGTGCCAGCAGGCGGGGTTCCTCCTACAATGAGCAGTTCTTC. It codes for CASRRGSSYNEQFF.

This clone was picked up a small number of times. The chain joins TRBV11-3 to TRBJ2-5; TRBD2 matches 9 bases. The germline V gene has CDR1 SGHNT and CDR2 YENEEA. This CDR3 contains 15 residues. Trimming at V came to 1 base and at J to 1 base, leaving 1 base not matched to a gene. DNA of the CDR3: TGTGCCAGCAGCTTAGGCGGGAGGGCCCAAGAGACCCAGTACTTC. Encoded protein: CASSLGGRAQETQYF.

The chain employs TRBV7-9 and TRBJ1-5; D unresolved. Germline loops: CDR1 SEHNR, CDR2 FQNEAQ (reference sequence). This CDR3 contains 15 residues. V lost 2 bases and J lost 2, with 10 bases in between. CDR3 sequence: CASSLSGEGNQPQHF. CDR3 DNA sequence: TGTGCCAGCAGCTTATCCGGGGAGGGCAATCAGCCCCAGCATTTT.

V and J are TRBV10-3 and TRBJ1-1; TRBD1 is a possible D gene (5 bases). Germline V lookup: CDR1 ENHRY, CDR2 SYGVKD. The germline V and J ends were trimmed by 1 base and 1 base, with 10 bases remaining between them. CDR3 length equals 15 residues. CDR3 in DNA: TGTGCCATCAGTGAGTTGGGACTGACGAACACTGAAGCTTTCTTT. Its protein is CAISELGLTNTEAFF.

The chain employs TRBV7-6 and TRBJ2-4; possibly TRBD2 for D (6 bases). This CDR3 comprises 15 residues. Germline CDR1 SGHVS, CDR2 FNYEAQ. Deletions cut 1 base from V and 8 bases from J, with 15 bases between. DNA of the CDR3: TGTGCCAGCAGCTTAGGGCCGGGAGTGTTTGACATTCAGTACTTC. Translation: CASSLGPGVFDIQYF.

The V and J genes are TRBV11-1 and TRBJ2-1; TRBD1 might be the D (5 bases). Germline CDR1 reads SGHAT; CDR2 reads FQDESV (reference sequence). Trimming removed 5 bases from V and 10 bases from J, with 15 bases in between. The length of the CDR3 is 13 residues. CDR3: CASSPTVPWEQFF. The DNA for the CDR3 is TGTGCCAGCAGCCCGACAGTTCCTTGGGAGCAGTTCTTC.

The rearrangement uses TRBV28 and TRBJ1-1, with 7 bases fitting TRBD1. This CDR3 has 16 amino acids. Per the germline V gene, CDR1 is MDHEN and CDR2 is SYDVKM. J was trimmed by 3 bases and V by 2 bases; bases with no gene match: 9. The CDR3 DNA reads as TGTGCCAGCAGTTTAGGCGGGACAGTCCTCGACACTGAAGCTTTCTTT. Protein product: CASSLGGTVLDTEAFF.

This clone was observed a single time. J is TRBJ2-7 and V is TRBV18, with a weak D call TRBD2 (5 bases). Germline assignment: CDR1 KGHSH and CDR2 LQKENI. Deletions cut 4 bases from V and 3 bases from J, with 13 bases between. The CDR3 length is 14 residues. The CDR3 sequence: CASSREGFSYEQYF. DNA of the CDR3: TGTGCCAGCTCACGTGAGGGCTTCAGCTACGAGCAGTACTTC.

The rearrangement uses TRBV30 and TRBJ2-3, with D unclear. Germline lookup yields CDR1 GTSNPN and CDR2 SVGIG (reference sequence). The CDR3 sequence is 12 residues long. V lost 7 bases and J lost 1, with 9 bases in between. The CDR3 region is CALAGRTDTQYF. The CDR3 DNA is TGTGCCTTAGCTGGCCGCACAGATACGCAGTATTTT.

The gene calls are TRBV12-3 or TRBV12-4 and TRBJ1-3; no definite D call. This CDR3 is built from 13 residues. The V end lost 5 bases, the J end lost 1 base, and 6 bases lay between the germline ends. CDR3 sequence: CASSPGSGNTIYF. CDR3 nucleotides: TGTGCCAGCAGTCCGGGGTCTGGAAACACCATATATTTT.

In the case of this clone: This same CDR3 is encoded by further DNA sequences in the sample. This sequence joins TRBV5-1 and TRBJ2-3, with TRBD1 as a possible D gene (5 bases). Trimming shortened V by 0 bases and J by 0 bases, and 8 bases separated the two germline ends. This CDR3 has 15 amino acids. Per germline, CDR1 SGHRS and CDR2 YFSETQ. This CDR3 reads CASSLAAGSTDTQYF. CDR3 in DNA: TGCGCCAGCAGCTTGGCGGCAGGGAGCACAGATACGCAGTATTTT.

In this sample, this clone turned up once. The chain joins TRBV19 to TRBJ2-7, with 9 bases lining up with TRBD1. This CDR3 has 14 residues. The junction had 2 bases not matched to a gene; V was cut back by 3 bases and J by 2 bases. Germline V gene sequence: CDR1 LNHDA, CDR2 SQIVND (reference sequence). CDR3: CASSMGQGPYEQYF. The CDR3, as DNA: TGTGCCAGTAGTATGGGACAGGGTCCCTACGAGCAGTACTTC.

The chain employs TRBV28 and TRBJ1-1; 8 nucleotides line up with TRBD1. Germline-derived CDR1 and CDR2 are MDHEN and SYDVKM. CDR3 length: 15 residues. Trimming at V came to 3 bases and at J to 4 bases, leaving 7 bases not matched to a gene. DNA for the CDR3: TGTGCCAGCAGTTTGCTACAGGGGGTTGGCACTGAAGCTTTCTTT. Translating it yields CASSLLQGVGTEAFF.

V gene TRBV5-6 combines with J gene TRBJ2-7; possible D gene TRBD1, 6 bases. This CDR3 has 14 residues. Germline assignment: CDR1 SGHDT and CDR2 YYEEEE. V shed 5 bases and J shed 8 bases, with 20 bases lying between them. As DNA, the CDR3 is TGTGCCAGCAGGCTAGGACAGACCTCTACGCAGCAGTACTTC. Amino acids: CASRLGQTSTQQYF. Combining the CDR3 with reference TRBV5-6 and TRBJ2-7 gives the whole variable domain DAGVTQSPTHLIKTRGQQVTLRCSPKSGHDTVSWYQQALGQGPQFIFQYYEEEERQRGNFPDRFSGHQFPNYSSELNVNALLLGDSALYLCASRLGQTSTQQYFGPGTRLTVT.

The rearrangement links TRBV19 to TRBJ2-7; 8 nucleotides match TRBD1. The germline CDR1 and CDR2 sequences are LNHDA and SQIVND (reference sequence). The CDR3 length is 15 residues. The ends lost 5 bases at V and 2 bases at J; junction bases unmatched: 8. The DNA of the CDR3 is TGTGCCAGTAGTTCTGGACAGGGCCCGGCCTACGAGCAGTACTTC. Translation gives CASSSGQGPAYEQYF. Full variable domain (rest looked up from reference TRBV19 and TRBJ2-7): DGGITQSPKYLFRKEGQNVTLSCEQNLNHDAMYWYRQDPGQGLRLIYYSQIVNDFQKGDIAEGYSVSREKKESFPLTVTSAQKNPTAFYLCASSSGQGPAYEQYFGPGTRLTVT.

In DNA form, the CDR3 reads TGTGCCAGCTCACCAGGGCTTAGGGATACGCAGTATTTT. Protein sequence: CASSPGLRDTQYF. This chain links TRBV18 with TRBJ2-3; D unclear. This CDR3 spans 13 amino acids. In germline, CDR1 is KGHSH, CDR2 LQKENI. Trimming left V 2 bases short and J 6 bases short, with 9 bases between.

The J gene is TRBJ2-5, the V gene TRBV3-1 (or the pseudogene TRBV3-2); 12 bases line up with TRBD2. J lost 4 bases, V lost 3 bases, and 3 bases had no gene match. Germline CDR1 reads LGHDT; CDR2 reads YNNKEL (reference sequence). The CDR3 covers 15 residues. The CDR3 DNA follows: TGTGCCAGCAGCCAGACACTAGCGGGAGGAGAGACCCAGTACTTC. Translation: CASSQTLAGGETQYF.

The chain uses TRBV7-8 and TRBJ2-5, with D possibly TRBD2 on 5 matching bases. V lost 1 base and J 7 bases, leaving 16 bases between the germline ends. The CDR3 loop spans 15 amino acids. The V gene's germline CDR1 is SGHVS and CDR2 FQNEAQ. CDR3 coding DNA: TGTGCCAGCAGCTTAGTTCTAAAACCACGGGGGACCCAGTACTTC. Protein product: CASSLVLKPRGTQYF.

The V gene is TRBV19, the J gene TRBJ2-1; no firm D call. Germline lookup yields CDR1 LNHDA and CDR2 SQIVND (reference sequence). Trimming cost V 5 bases and J 2 bases, with 16 bases left between them. This CDR3 region has 16 residues. CDR3 DNA: TGTGCCAGTAGTCTCCCGGCAGGCCCTACCTACAATGAGCAGTTCTTC. Residues: CASSLPAGPTYNEQFF.

Points on this clone: Its ends do not fully match the called genes, so a read error is possible. The CDR3 nucleotides read TGTGCCAGCAGCTTGGGCAGCGGGAGGCTCTTACCACAATTC. Protein sequence: CASSLGSGRLLPQF. The rearrangement uses TRBV5-5 and TRBJ2-7, with 9 bases lining up with TRBD2. CDR3 length: 14 amino acids. Germline CDR1 reads SGHKS; CDR2 reads YYEKEE (reference sequence).